This is a list of T cell receptor beta chains from one sample in a study of blood T cell repertoires in COVID-19. Profiled with immunoSEQ multiplex PCR; TCRdb holds only in-frame clones, not every one. The data show some 240,000 clones, roughly 79% seen once. The material sequenced was peripheral blood. Every receptor here comes from a woman older than 75 with COVID-19, enrolled during active disease. Both conserved end residues are part of each CDR3. Each record gives: V gene, D gene, clone size, J gene, CDR3 protein, CDR3 DNA. D genes are given only for firm matches. The size of a clone is reported for some rows only, either as once, few or many, or as a class for expanded clones.

>TRBV2|TRBD1|-|TRBJ1-4
CASSVGQGNEKLFF
TGTGCCAGCAGTGTAGGACAGGGAAATGAAAAACTGTTTTTT
>TRBV6-5|-|-|TRBJ1-4
CASSFLNEKLFF
TGTGCCAGCAGTTTTCTTAATGAAAAACTGTTTTTT
>TRBV6-5|TRBD2|-|TRBJ2-5
CASSPLAGGQETQYF
TGTGCCAGCAGCCCACTAGCGGGGGGGCAAGAGACCCAGTACTTC
>TRBV3-1/TRBV3-2|TRBD2|-|TRBJ2-1
CASSYVGGSEQFF
TGTGCCAGCAGCTACGTGGGGGGGAGCGAGCAGTTCTTC
>TRBV27|-|few|TRBJ2-2
CASSLRVGVQSPGELFF
TGTGCCAGCAGTTTACGGGTCGGGGTGCAGTCCCCCGGGGAGCTGTTTTTT
>TRBV18|-|-|TRBJ1-2
CASSPGQLYGYTF
TGTGCCAGCTCACCTGGACAGCTCTATGGCTACACCTTC
>TRBV23-1|-|-|TRBJ1-1
CASSQVAGRNTEAFF
TGCGCCAGCAGTCAAGTGGCAGGTCGGAACACTGAAGCTTTCTTT
>TRBV19|-|-|TRBJ2-1
CASSFVGTGWNEQFF
TGTGCCAGTAGTTTCGTGGGTACAGGGTGGAATGAGCAGTTCTTC
>TRBV7-9|TRBD2|-|TRBJ2-1
CASSDERGPPGEQFF
TGTGCCAGCAGCGACGAGCGGGGGCCTCCCGGTGAGCAGTTCTTC
>TRBV5-1|-|-|TRBJ1-2
CASSLNRAFYGYTF
TGCGCCAGCAGCTTGAACAGGGCGTTCTATGGCTACACCTTC
>TRBV14|TRBD2|-|TRBJ2-5
CASSEGRLAVETQYF
TGTGCCAGCAGCGAAGGAAGACTAGCGGTGGAGACCCAGTACTTC
>TRBV9|-|-|TRBJ1-5
CASSVAPYNQPQHF
TGTGCCAGCAGCGTAGCTCCGTACAATCAGCCCCAGCATTTT
>TRBV2|TRBD2|-|TRBJ2-7
CASSDGLAGGHEQYF
TGTGCCAGCAGTGATGGCCTAGCGGGGGGCCACGAGCAGTACTTC
>TRBV19|-|-|TRBJ1-2
CASSINQGGGYTF
TGTGCCAGTAGTATCAATCAGGGAGGAGGCTACACCTTC
>TRBV4-3|TRBD2|-|TRBJ2-7
CASSRTIGAGGYEQYF
TGCGCCAGCAGCCGAACAATAGGGGCGGGAGGCTACGAGCAGTACTTC
>TRBV30|-|-|TRBJ1-3
CAWSQGGRNTIYF
TGTGCCTGGTCGCAGGGTGGAAGGAACACCATATATTTT
>TRBV11-3|-|-|TRBJ2-2
CASSSNRAGAGELFF
TGTGCCAGCAGTTCAAACAGGGCGGGTGCCGGGGAGCTGTTTTTT
>TRBV5-4|-|-|TRBJ2-7
CASSFMEGTYEQYF
TGTGCCAGCAGCTTTATGGAGGGGACCTACGAGCAGTACTTC
>TRBV4-1|TRBD2|once|TRBJ2-1
CASSQGLTSSGGYNEQFF
TGCGCCAGCAGCCAGGGATTAACGAGCAGCGGGGGGTACAATGAGCAGTTCTTC
>TRBV12-3/TRBV12-4|-|-|TRBJ1-1
CASSPSTGKTAFF
TGTGCCAGCAGCCCATCAACAGGGAAAACGGCTTTCTTT
>TRBV11-3|TRBD1|-|TRBJ1-1
CASSPGTGATEAFF
TGTGCCAGCAGCCCCGGGACAGGGGCCACTGAAGCTTTCTTT
>TRBV19|TRBD1|-|TRBJ1-1
CASSRTGDTEAFF
TGTGCCAGTAGCAGAACAGGGGACACTGAAGCTTTCTTT
>TRBV29-1|-|few|TRBJ1-2
CSVEWQGRRGYTF
TGCAGCGTTGAATGGCAGGGCAGGCGGGGCTACACCTTC
>TRBV9|TRBD1|-|TRBJ1-5
CASSVGTGGNQPQHF
TGTGCCAGCAGCGTAGGGACAGGGGGCAATCAGCCCCAGCATTTT
>TRBV7-2|-|-|TRBJ2-7
CASSQQSGGYEQYF
TGTGCCAGCAGCCAGCAGAGCGGTGGATACGAGCAGTACTTC
>TRBV7-2|-|few|TRBJ1-4
CASSRGEKLFF
TGTGCCAGCAGCCGAGGTGAAAAACTGTTTTTT
>TRBV5-5|TRBD1|few|TRBJ1-4
CASNLGGGSGEKLFF
TGTGCCAGCAACTTGGGAGGGGGCTCGGGTGAAAAACTGTTTTTT
>TRBV18|-|-|TRBJ2-7
CASSPPSSNYEQYF
TGTGCCAGCTCACCACCGAGTAGCAACTACGAGCAGTACTTC
>TRBV2|TRBD1|-|TRBJ1-2
CASSATGSYGYTF
TGTGCCAGCAGTGCGACAGGGTCGTATGGCTACACCTTC
>TRBV7-2|-|-|TRBJ1-1
CASRSGGRVNTEAFF
TGTGCCAGCAGGAGTGGTGGCAGGGTGAACACTGAAGCTTTCTTT
>TRBV28|TRBD1|-|TRBJ1-3
CASTTGAGNTIYF
TGTGCCAGCACGACAGGGGCTGGAAACACCATATATTTT